Presented here are 14 T cell receptor beta chains from one specimen sequenced in a study of T cell repertoires in cytomegalovirus infection. TCRdb passed the reads through MiXCR, listing each CDR3 protein once. Among hundreds of thousands of distinct CDR3 sequences listed, about a tenth were seen once. Sequenced material: PBMCs. The receptors derive from a human donor in good health (CMV status not recorded). Some clones in this sample may be carry-over from other donors' samples.

This clonotype was found many times. The chain uses TRBV6-2 or TRBV6-3 and TRBJ2-5, with D possibly TRBD1 on 5 matching bases. V shed 5 bases and J shed 4 bases, with 11 bases lying between them. Germline CDR1 is MNHEY and CDR2 is SVGEGT. This CDR3 comprises 13 residues. The CDR3 DNA is TGTGCCAGCAGTCGACCAGGGATAGAGACCCAGTACTTC. As protein: CASSRPGIETQYF.

This clonotype was seen more than once but under ten times. This sequence joins TRBV11-1 and TRBJ2-1; 9 nucleotides agree with TRBD1. V lost 1 base and J lost 8; bases outside the gene matches: 6. CDR3 length: 15 residues. Germline lookup yields CDR1 SGHAT and CDR2 FQDESV (reference sequence). Here the CDR3 reads CASSLVSGQGHEQFF. The CDR3 coding sequence is TGTGCCAGCAGCTTAGTATCGGGACAGGGACATGAGCAGTTCTTC.

In this sample, this clonotype turned up many times. The rearrangement uses TRBV12-3 or TRBV12-4 and TRBJ2-5; TRBD1 or TRBD2 may be the D gene (5 bases each). This CDR3 is 14 amino acids long. Trimming cost V 5 bases and J 5 bases, with 15 bases left between them. Here the CDR3 reads CASSITGGQETQYF. The CDR3 DNA follows: TGTGCCAGCAGTATTACAGGCGGGCAGGAGACCCAGTACTTC.

This clonotype was counted ten times or more. This rearrangement joins TRBV20-1 to TRBJ2-7, with 7 bases fitting TRBD2. Germline values: CDR1 DFQATT, CDR2 SNEGSKA (reference sequence). The CDR3 totals 16 residues. V was pared by 0 bases and J by 6 bases, with 14 bases of the junction left unmatched. The CDR3 coding sequence is TGCAGTGCTAGAGACCCCAATTCCCAGCGGGGAGGCGAGCAGTACTTC. As protein: CSARDPNSQRGGEQYF.

This clonotype has only a few counts. The rearrangement joins TRBV6-5 to TRBJ2-7; 9 bases are shared with TRBD1. This CDR3 has 14 residues. With 6 bases clipped from V and 2 bases from J, the junction kept 5 bases outside the gene matches. Germline loops: CDR1 MNHEY, CDR2 SVGAGI. CDR3 loop: CASSDRGVPYEQYF. The CDR3 DNA sequence: TGTGCCAGCAGCGACAGGGGGGTACCCTACGAGCAGTACTTC.

In this sample, this clonotype turned up many times. The chain employs TRBV10-2 and TRBJ2-5; 9 positions agree with TRBD2. The CDR3 is 15 amino acids. Trimming took 3 bases from V and 4 from J; bases not matched to a gene: 6. CDR1 is WSHSY and CDR2 is SAAADI in the germline V gene. CDR3 sequence: CASSDNGGGGETQYF. The CDR3 nucleotides are TGCGCCAGCAGTGATAACGGCGGGGGGGGAGAGACCCAGTACTTC.

In its sample, this clonotype was seen a few times. V usage is TRBV19 and J usage is TRBJ1-6, with D unresolved. The germline CDR1 and CDR2 sequences are LNHDA and SQIVND (reference sequence). With 5 bases removed from V and 7 bases from J, the gap between germline ends came to 12 bases. The CDR3 spans 14 residues. The CDR3 DNA follows: TGTGCCAGTAGTGTGACGACGGGGAATTCACCCCTCCACTTT. Residues: CASSVTTGNSPLHF.

This clonotype has ten or more counts. The chain couples TRBV7-2 to TRBJ1-4; D gene uncertain. V lost 1 base and J lost 5, with 5 bases in between. CDR1 is SGHTA, CDR2 FQGNSA, per germline. The CDR3 consists of 13 residues. The CDR3 reads CASSLVENEKLFF. In DNA, the CDR3 is TGTGCCAGCAGCTTAGTTGAGAATGAAAAACTGTTTTTT.

This clonotype was counted many times. J is TRBJ2-1 and V is TRBV6-1; no firm D call. The germline gives CDR1 MNHNS, CDR2 SASEGT. V was clipped by 6 bases and J by 4 bases, with 7 bases between them. This CDR3 has 12 amino acids. The CDR3 sequence: CASSRPYNEQFF. In DNA form, the CDR3 reads TGTGCCAGCAGCCGACCTTACAATGAGCAGTTCTTC.

The rearrangement links TRBV6-6 to TRBJ1-1; D gene uncertain. V was trimmed by 3 bases and J by 0 bases, leaving 2 bases between them. This CDR3 region has 12 residues. The germline V gene has CDR1 MNHNY and CDR2 SVGAGI (reference sequence). The CDR3: CASSYMNTEAFF. As DNA, the CDR3 is TGTGCCAGCAGTTATATGAACACTGAAGCTTTCTTT.

This clonotype was observed at least ten times. This chain joins TRBV4-1 and TRBJ2-3; D unclear. CDR1 MGHRA and CDR2 YSYEKL come from the germline V gene. The V and J ends lost 3 bases and 3 bases respectively, with 7 bases between them. The length of the CDR3 is 13 residues. This CDR3 reads CASSQVRTDTQYF. The CDR3 DNA reads TGCGCCAGCAGCCAGGTTCGAACAGATACGCAGTATTTT.

This clonotype was counted at least ten times. This chain links TRBV7-2 with TRBJ2-5; D call uncertain. Trimming took 5 bases from V and 0 from J, leaving 16 bases between them. In germline, CDR1 is SGHTA, CDR2 FQGNSA. The CDR3 is made up of 16 amino acids. The CDR3 coding sequence is TGTGCCAGCAGCGTCCCTGAACGACGGTACCAAGAGACCCAGTACTTC. Its protein is CASSVPERRYQETQYF.

Notes on this clonotype: One base away lies a much larger clone, so this may be a sequencing read error. This is likely a read error, given that the CDR3 carries no conserved phenylalanine or tryptophan at its end. This chain joins TRBV20-1 and TRBJ2-1, with 11 nucleotides matching TRBD2. The CDR3 covers 15 residues. J lost 4 bases, V lost 4 bases, and 6 bases had no gene match. The germline gives CDR1 DFQATT, CDR2 SNEGSKA (reference sequence). Here the CDR3 DNA reads TGCAGTGCTAAACCGCTAGCGGGGGGATACAATGAGCAGTTCGTC. It codes for CSAKPLAGGYNEQFV.

This clonotype was counted at least ten times. The rearrangement uses TRBV6-1 and TRBJ2-3, with 13 bases aligning to TRBD2. The junction had 9 bases not matched to a gene; V was cut back by 5 bases and J by 1 base. The CDR3 contains 18 residues. Germline loops: CDR1 MNHNS, CDR2 SASEGT. The DNA of the CDR3 is TGTGCCAGCAGTTATTCCGCGGGGACTAGCGGGGGCACAGATACGCAGTATTTT. It specifies CASSYSAGTSGGTDTQYF.